These 6 T cell receptor beta chains share one sample of origin, sequenced in a study of blood T cell repertoires in COVID-19. Libraries were prepared by immunoSEQ multiplex PCR; TCRdb keeps only in-frame clonotypes and omits some of them. This sample has 12,000 to 15,000 clones, with more than 80% found just once. What was sequenced was peripheral blood. All receptors come from a human donor in a cohort sampled during active COVID-19.

The V gene is TRBV2, the J gene TRBJ1-6; tentative D call: TRBD1 (6 bases). CDR3 size: 16 residues. The germline gives CDR1 SNHLY, CDR2 FYNNEI. Trimming left V 1 base short and J 9 bases short, with 16 bases between. This CDR3 is CASSEGTRGSGSPLHF. CDR3 DNA sequence: TGTGCCAGCAGTGAAGGAACCAGGGGATCGGGTTCACCCCTCCACTTT. The variable domain in full, completed from reference TRBV2 and TRBJ1-6, reads EPEVTQTPSHQVTQMGQEVILRCVPISNHLYFYWYRQILGQKVEFLVSFYNNEISEKSEIFDDQFSVERPDGSNFTLKIRSTKLEDSAMYFCASSEGTRGSGSPLHFGNGTRLTVT.

This chain links TRBV16 with TRBJ2-5; no clear D gene. There are 16 residues in the CDR3. Germline V gene sequence: CDR1 KGHSY, CDR2 FQNENV. Between the trimmed V and J ends, which lost 5 bases and 4 bases, there was a span of 20 bases. The CDR3 DNA is TGTGCCAGCAGCGCGAACCCCCGTCTTGATTCAGAGACCCAGTACTTC. Its protein product is CASSANPRLDSETQYF.

The V call is TRBV19, the J call TRBJ2-5; 8 bases agree with TRBD2. The CDR3 is 16 amino acids. Germline V gene lookup returns CDR1 LNHDA and CDR2 SQIVND (reference sequence). With 5 bases clipped from V and 5 bases from J, the junction kept 13 bases outside the gene matches. CDR3 sequence: CASSLWASGPWETQYF. In DNA, the CDR3 is TGTGCCAGTAGTCTCTGGGCTAGCGGGCCATGGGAGACCCAGTACTTC.

This clone was observed a handful of times. This chain connects TRBV19 to TRBJ1-5; D not certain. V was trimmed by 4 bases and J by 0 bases, leaving 22 bases between them. CDR1 LNHDA and CDR2 SQIVND come from the germline V gene (reference sequence). The CDR3 is 19 amino acids. CDR3 in DNA: TGTGCCAGTAGTACTCCGACCGGGAAAGTGAAGGGTAGCAATCAGCCCCAGCATTTT. It translates to CASSTPTGKVKGSNQPQHF. Complete variable domain (other parts from reference TRBV19 and TRBJ1-5): DGGITQSPKYLFRKEGQNVTLSCEQNLNHDAMYWYRQDPGQGLRLIYYSQIVNDFQKGDIAEGYSVSREKKESFPLTVTSAQKNPTAFYLCASSTPTGKVKGSNQPQHFGDGTRLSIL.

This clone appeared a single time. The rearrangement uses TRBV25-1 and TRBJ1-4; weak D call: TRBD1 (5 bases). The CDR3 spans 14 residues. Trimming removed 1 base from V and 7 bases from J, with 10 bases in between. CDR1 MGHDK and CDR2 SYGVNS come from the germline V gene. The CDR3 protein is CASSESRGREKLFF. For the CDR3, the DNA is TGTGCCAGCAGTGAATCAAGGGGTCGTGAAAAACTGTTTTTT.

The chain has TRBV6-1 and TRBJ2-1; 7 nucleotides match TRBD2. Germline loops: CDR1 MNHNS, CDR2 SASEGT. V shed 4 bases and J 3 bases; nucleotides not matched to a gene: 9. The CDR3 extends over 16 amino acids. For the CDR3, the DNA is TGTGCCAGCAGTGCGGGGAGCGGGAAGTTCTACAATGAGCAGTTCTTC. This gives the protein CASSAGSGKFYNEQFF.